This T cell receptor (beta chain) was captured in a study of T-cell reconstitution after alpha-beta-depleted transplantation in children. J gave up 6 bases and V 1 base, and 4 bases lay outside the gene matches. This CDR3 is built from 14 residues. Germline V gene lookup returns CDR1 SGDLS and CDR2 YYNGEE. For TCRbeta, the library was prepared with unique molecular identifiers. TCRdb independently ran MiXCR on the PCR reads; one entry per CDR3 protein. The table includes 200,000 to 250,000 distinct CDR3 sequences, roughly 8.2% detected once. Regarding the study as a whole: Alpha-beta T cells present about two months after transplant were reported to originate from several hundred expanded graft clones. From surviving recipient T cells and thymic progenitors came the high day-60 TCRbeta diversity observed in some patients. Most T-cell counts and diversity one year after the transplant came from T cells that were newly produced.

This clonotype showed up many times. Its cognate antigen is unknown. V and J are TRBV9 and TRBJ2-3; 8 bases are a match to TRBD2. Specimen: PBMCs, mostly from graft donor cells, collected 180 days after TCRalphabeta/CD19-depleted stem cell transplant. The receptor was derived from a male patient younger than 18 who had a stem cell transplant for acute lymphoblastic leukemia, so the T cells may come from the graft donor. The CDR3, as DNA: TGTGCCAGCAGCGTACGGGAGGGGAGGGATACGCAGTATTTT. Amino acids: CASSVREGRDTQYF.